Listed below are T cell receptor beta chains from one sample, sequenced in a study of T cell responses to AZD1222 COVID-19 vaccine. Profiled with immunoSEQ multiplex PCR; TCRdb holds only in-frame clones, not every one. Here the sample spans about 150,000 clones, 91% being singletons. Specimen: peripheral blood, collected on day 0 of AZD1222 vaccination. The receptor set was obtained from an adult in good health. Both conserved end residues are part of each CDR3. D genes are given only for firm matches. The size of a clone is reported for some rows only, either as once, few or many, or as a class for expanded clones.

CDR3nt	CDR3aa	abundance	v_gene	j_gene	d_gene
TGCAGTGCTAGTGTCGCCAGCGAGCAGTACTTC	CSASVASEQYF	.	TRBV20-1	TRBJ2-7	.
TGTGCCAGCAGCTTAGGGCTTATCTATGGCTACACCTTC	CASSLGLIYGYTF	.	TRBV7-9	TRBJ1-2	.
TGTGCCAGCAGCCCCGGACAGGGGAGTGAAGCTTTCTTT	CASSPGQGSEAFF	.	TRBV11-3	TRBJ1-1	TRBD1
TGTGCCAGCAGCTCGTGGACTAGCGGGGGGGAAGAGACCCAGTACTTC	CASSSWTSGGEETQYF	.	TRBV5-5	TRBJ2-5	TRBD2
TGTGCCAGTAGTATTAGGGGGGACCCGGTTGAAGCTTTCTTT	CASSIRGDPVEAFF	once	TRBV19	TRBJ1-1	.
TGTGCCAGTAGTATAGATCTGACCCGGCCCGGGAGGGCCTACGAGCAGTACTTC	CASSIDLTRPGRAYEQYF	.	TRBV19	TRBJ2-7	TRBD2
TGTGCCAGCAGGGGGCAGGAGCTCACCGGGGAGCTGTTTTTT	CASRGQELTGELFF	.	TRBV6-6	TRBJ2-2	.
TGTGCCAGCAGCCCCTCGCCAATACCGGGACAGGGTGGGGCCAACGTCCTGACTTTC	CASSPSPIPGQGGANVLTF	once	TRBV9	TRBJ2-6	TRBD1
TGTGCCAGCAGTTTTTCACAGGTCGTCGGCTACACCTTC	CASSFSQVVGYTF	.	TRBV6-2/TRBV6-3	TRBJ1-2	.
TGTGCCAGCAGCTCCTTACCGGGACTGGGGGGCTATGGCTACACCTTC	CASSSLPGLGGYGYTF	.	TRBV7-3	TRBJ1-2	.
TGTGCCAGTAGTATCGACAGGATCCAAGGTTATGGCTACACCTTC	CASSIDRIQGYGYTF	.	TRBV19	TRBJ1-2	.
TGTGCCAGCACCCCGGGACCAGAAAGCTATGAAGCTTTCTTT	CASTPGPESYEAFF	.	TRBV6-2/TRBV6-3	TRBJ1-1	.
TGTGCCAGCAGGGGGAGGCCTGAAGCTTTCTTT	CASRGRPEAFF	.	TRBV28	TRBJ1-1	.
TGTGCCAGCAATGCGGGACTAGCGGGAGGTTCTCATGAGCAGTTCTTC	CASNAGLAGGSHEQFF	.	TRBV9	TRBJ2-1	TRBD2
TGTGCCAGCTCACCAGATCCAGGGGCCGGCGGCTACACCTTC	CASSPDPGAGGYTF	.	TRBV18	TRBJ1-2	.
TGTGCCAGCAGCGTAGAGGTAGATTTAGCAGAGCAGTTCTTC	CASSVEVDLAEQFF	.	TRBV9	TRBJ2-1	.
TGTGCCAGCAGTTTGCCCCCGACTCGAGCGGTGCAGTTCTTC	CASSLPPTRAVQFF	.	TRBV28	TRBJ2-1	.
TGTGCCAGCAGCGGAGGGGGAAAGGGCGAAAAACTGTTTTTT	CASSGGGKGEKLFF	.	TRBV11-2	TRBJ1-4	.
TGTGCCAGCAGCTCAGGGGTGAACACTGAAGCTTTCTTT	CASSSGVNTEAFF	.	TRBV7-3	TRBJ1-1	.
TGCAGTGCTAGGTCAGTTCATGGCTACACCTTC	CSARSVHGYTF	.	TRBV20-1	TRBJ1-2	.
TGCGCCAGCAGCCAAGGACAGAACACCGGGGAGCTGTTTTTT	CASSQGQNTGELFF	.	TRBV4-3	TRBJ2-2	.
TGTGCCAGTGGTCGCAGCGGGGAGCTGTTTTTT	CASGRSGELFF	.	TRBV19	TRBJ2-2	.
TGTGCCAGCAGCTTAGCAAGGGTGGGAGAACGCAATCAGCCCCAGCATTTT	CASSLARVGERNQPQHF	.	TRBV7-9	TRBJ1-5	.
TGTGCCAGCAGCTTAGTGAGGGGGCCGGACAGGTCCTCCTACGAGCAGTACTTC	CASSLVRGPDRSSYEQYF	.	TRBV11-2	TRBJ2-7	TRBD1